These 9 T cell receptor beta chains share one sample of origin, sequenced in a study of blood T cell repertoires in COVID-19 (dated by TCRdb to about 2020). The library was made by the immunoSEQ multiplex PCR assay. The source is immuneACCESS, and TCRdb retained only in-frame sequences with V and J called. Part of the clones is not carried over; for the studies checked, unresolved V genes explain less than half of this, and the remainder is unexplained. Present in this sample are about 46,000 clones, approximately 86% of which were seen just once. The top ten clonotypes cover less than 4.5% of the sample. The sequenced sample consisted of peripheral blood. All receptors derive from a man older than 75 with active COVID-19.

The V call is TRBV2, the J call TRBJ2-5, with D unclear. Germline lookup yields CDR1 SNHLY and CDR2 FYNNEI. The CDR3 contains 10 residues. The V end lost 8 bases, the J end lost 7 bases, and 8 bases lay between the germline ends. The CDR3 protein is CASARGTQYF. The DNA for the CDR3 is TGTGCCAGCGCTAGAGGGACCCAGTACTTC.

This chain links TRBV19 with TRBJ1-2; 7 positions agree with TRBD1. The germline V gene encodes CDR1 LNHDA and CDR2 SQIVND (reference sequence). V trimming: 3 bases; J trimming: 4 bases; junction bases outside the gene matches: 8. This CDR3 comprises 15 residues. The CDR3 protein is CASSMGGQKRYGYTF. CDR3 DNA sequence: TGTGCCAGTAGTATGGGGGGACAGAAGCGCTATGGCTACACCTTC.

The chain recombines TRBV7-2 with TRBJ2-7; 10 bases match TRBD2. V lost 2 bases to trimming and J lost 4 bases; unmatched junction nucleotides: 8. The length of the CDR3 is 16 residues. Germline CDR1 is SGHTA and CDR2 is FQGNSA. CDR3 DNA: TGTGCCAGCAGCTTATCAGCTAGCGGGGGAATTTACGAGCAGTACTTC. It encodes CASSLSASGGIYEQYF.

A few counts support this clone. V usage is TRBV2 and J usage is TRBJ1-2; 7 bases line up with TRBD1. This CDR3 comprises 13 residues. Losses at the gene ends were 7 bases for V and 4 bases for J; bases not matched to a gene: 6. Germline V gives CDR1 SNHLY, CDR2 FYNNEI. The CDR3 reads CASKTGSIYGYTF. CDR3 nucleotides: TGTGCCAGCAAGACAGGGTCAATCTATGGCTACACCTTC. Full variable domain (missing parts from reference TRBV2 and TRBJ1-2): EPEVTQTPSHQVTQMGQEVILRCVPISNHLYFYWYRQILGQKVEFLVSFYNNEISEKSEIFDDQFSVERPDGSNFTLKIRSTKLEDSAMYFCASKTGSIYGYTFGSGTRLTVV.

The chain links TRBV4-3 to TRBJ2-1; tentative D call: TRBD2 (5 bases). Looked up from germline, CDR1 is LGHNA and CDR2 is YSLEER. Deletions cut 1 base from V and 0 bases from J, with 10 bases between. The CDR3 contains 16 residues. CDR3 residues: CASSQVSGSSYNEQFF. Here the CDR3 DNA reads TGCGCCAGCAGCCAAGTAAGCGGAAGCTCCTACAATGAGCAGTTCTTC.

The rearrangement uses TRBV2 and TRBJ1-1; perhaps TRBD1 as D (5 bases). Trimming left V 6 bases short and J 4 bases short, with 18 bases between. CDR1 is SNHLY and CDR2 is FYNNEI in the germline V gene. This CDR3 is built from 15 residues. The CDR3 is CASSVRRTGGTEAFF. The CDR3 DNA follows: TGTGCCAGCAGCGTAAGAAGGACGGGGGGCACTGAAGCTTTCTTT. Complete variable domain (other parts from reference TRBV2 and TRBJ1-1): EPEVTQTPSHQVTQMGQEVILRCVPISNHLYFYWYRQILGQKVEFLVSFYNNEISEKSEIFDDQFSVERPDGSNFTLKIRSTKLEDSAMYFCASSVRRTGGTEAFFGQGTRLTVV.

The CDR3 DNA sequence: TGTGCCAGCAGCTTAGGGACAGCAGGAAACACCATATATTTT. Its translation is CASSLGTAGNTIYF. This rearrangement joins TRBV7-2 to TRBJ1-3; D perhaps matches TRBD1 (6 bases). The V gene's germline CDR1 is SGHTA and CDR2 FQGNSA. The CDR3 is 14 amino acids. The V end was cut by 1 base, the J end by 4 bases, with 8 bases between.

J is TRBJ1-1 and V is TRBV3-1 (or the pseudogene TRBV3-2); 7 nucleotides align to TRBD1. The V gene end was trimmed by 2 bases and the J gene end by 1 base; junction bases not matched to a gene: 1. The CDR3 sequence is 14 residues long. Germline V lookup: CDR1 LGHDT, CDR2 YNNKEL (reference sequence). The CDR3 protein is CASSQTGANTEAFF. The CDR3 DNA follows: TGTGCCAGCAGCCAAACAGGGGCGAACACTGAAGCTTTCTTT.

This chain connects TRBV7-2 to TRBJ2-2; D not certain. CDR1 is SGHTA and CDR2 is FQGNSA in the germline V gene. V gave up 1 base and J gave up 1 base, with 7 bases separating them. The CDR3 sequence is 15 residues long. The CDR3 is CASSLGGRNTGELFF. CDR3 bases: TGTGCCAGCAGCTTAGGCGGTAGGAACACCGGGGAGCTGTTTTTT.